Sequencing of this T cell receptor (beta chain) was carried out in a study of cytomegalovirus exposure and HLA in healthy donors. This CDR3 has 14 amino acids. Per germline, CDR1 SGDLS and CDR2 YYNGEE. V was pared by 0 bases and J by 9 bases, with 13 bases between. PCR employed 60 Vbeta and 13 Jbeta primers. Libraries were prepared by immunoSEQ multiplex PCR; TCRdb keeps only in-frame clonotypes and omits some of them. This table has about 76,000 clones, about four fifths appearing once. The clonotype comes from a woman in her thirties or forties in good health and CMV-seropositive. Sequencing input: PBMCs. The chain combines TRBV9 with TRBJ1-5; D unresolved. CDR3 nucleotide sequence: TGTGCCAGCAGCGTAGGGTCCCTGCCGGGGCCCCAGCATTTT. It is translated as CASSVGSLPGPQHF.